The sample holds one count of the clone carrying this T cell receptor beta chain. This sample includes further DNA sequences coding for the same CDR3. The CDR3 contains 14 residues. V shed 4 bases and J 4 bases; nucleotides not matched to a gene: 5. From germline, CDR1 is SGHRS and CDR2 YFSETQ. In the study's own analysis: ImmunoSEQ supplied junction-only sequences lacking quality scores, so filtering was different. Clones were read by immunoSEQ multiplex PCR, and TCRdb kept only the in-frame ones, dropping some. V and J calls and clone size come straight from that table; D and trimming were deduced from the DNA. The sample has 2 million to 2.5 million clones, 80% to 95% seen once. The data were taken from a study of shared clonotypes between healthy human individuals. Across the study: CD4 naive and memory got three plates each, CD8 naive two, CD8 memory one.

The gene calls are TRBV5-1 and TRBJ2-1, with 7 bases identical to TRBD2. Input material: naive CD4+ T cells from PBMCs. The subset was: CD45RA+ positively selected. This receptor was identified in a man aged 18-30 years in good health. Some clones in this sample may be carry-over from other donors' samples. The CDR3 region has the DNA TGCGCCAGCAGCCCGGGAGGCGAATACAATGAGCAGTTCTTC. Its protein is CASSPGGEYNEQFF.